Each of the 16 T cell receptor delta chains below was sequenced from the same sample in a study of gammadelta T cells in human blood. TCRdb reprocessed the RT-PCR reads using CATT. Of roughly 240 delta-chain clones in the sample, roughly 5.1% are singletons; the top ten hold under 30%. The sample was Vgamma9Vdelta2 gamma-delta T cells from infant blood. These receptors came from a human donor.

This clone rates as large. This rearrangement joins TRDV2 to TRDJ2, with TRDD3 matching 10 bases. CDR3 length equals 18 residues. The germline V gene encodes CDR1 GEAIGNYY and CDR2 EKD. V gave up 3 bases and J gave up 4 bases; unmatched junction bases: 13. Written as DNA, the CDR3 is TGTGCCTGTGACCCCGTGGGGGGATACGCCCCGTGGACAGCACAACTCTTCTTT. It codes for CACDPVGGYAPWTAQLFF.

This clone is deemed large (0.1 to 1%). The rearrangement joins TRDV2 to TRDJ3; 10 bases are shared with TRDD3. The V and J ends lost 2 bases and 4 bases, in that order; junction bases with no gene match: 4. CDR1 and CDR2 (germline): GEAIGNYY, EKD. The CDR3 sequence is 17 residues long. CDR3 DNA: TGTGCCTGTGACAATACTGGGGGATTTTGGGACACCCGACAGATGTTTTTC. The encoded protein is CACDNTGGFWDTRQMFF.

This chain connects TRDV2 to TRDJ3; 11 bases match TRDD3. The J gene is absent in TCRdb and was assigned here via DNA matching to germline. V shed 0 bases and J 1 base; nucleotides not matched to a gene: 7. Germline CDR1 reads GEAIGNYY; CDR2 reads EKD. The CDR3 length is 20 residues. For the CDR3, the DNA is TGTGCCTGTGACACCGGATGGGGGATACGCAGGTCCTGGGACACCCGACAGATGTTTTTC. Its protein product is CACDTGWGIRRSWDTRQMFF.

Details on this clone: A far bigger clonotype differs at one base, so this is likely a read error. The chain is built from TRDV2 and TRDJ2; 8 positions agree with TRDD3. Germline V lookup: CDR1 GEAIGNYY, CDR2 EKD. With V trimmed by 0 bases and J by 4 bases, 12 bases remained unmatched. This CDR3 region has 18 residues. The CDR3 is CACDTLGDAPSETAQLFF. As DNA, the CDR3 is TGTGCCTGTGACACCCTGGGGGACGCCCCATCGGAGACAGCACAACTCTTCTTT.

This clone is deemed hyperexpanded. The chain has TRDV2 and TRDJ1; 9 bases map to TRDD3. The CDR3 spans 18 residues. The germline CDR1 and CDR2 sequences are GEAIGNYY and EKD. The ends lost 3 bases at V and 3 bases at J; junction bases unmatched: 16. DNA of the CDR3: TGTGCCTGTGACTCCCTAGTACTGGGGATACGCGGGGCCGATAAACTCATCTTT. This gives the protein CACDSLVLGIRGADKLIF.

This clone was picked up a small number of times. A single base is all that separates this from a far larger clone, so a read error is likely. The V call is TRDV2, the J call TRDJ3, with 11 positions matching TRDD3. TCRdb gives no J gene; it was assigned here by matching the DNA to germline. The germline gives CDR1 GEAIGNYY, CDR2 EKD. This CDR3 region has 19 residues. V shed 1 base, J shed 0 bases, and the junction held 4 bases outside the gene matches. The CDR3 reads CACDTPTGGYSWDTRQMFF. The CDR3 DNA sequence: TGTGCCTGTGACACACCTACTGGGGGATACTCCTGGGACACCCGACAGATGTTTTTC.

In regard to this clone: One base separates it from a far larger clone, so it is likely a read error. The gene calls are TRDV2 and TRDJ1, with D perhaps matching TRDD3 (6 bases). The V gene's germline CDR1 is GEAIGNYY and CDR2 EKD. V was pared by 3 bases and J by 0 bases, with 10 bases between. The CDR3 spans 14 residues. The DNA for the CDR3 is TGTGCCTGTGACCCCTGGGGATACACCGATAAACTCATCTTT. Translation: CACDPWGYTDKLIF.

This clone was detected a few times. It differs at one base from a far larger clone, so likely a read error. The gene calls are TRDV2 and TRDJ2, with 9 bases fitting TRDD3. The germline V gene has CDR1 GEAIGNYY and CDR2 EKD. There are 18 residues in the CDR3. The V segment lost 4 bases and the J segment 0 bases; nucleotides outside the gene matches: 11. As DNA, the CDR3 is TGTGCCTGTGATCCGGTGTTGGGGGATATGACTTTGACAGCACAACTCTTCTTT. Amino acid sequence: CACDPVLGDMTLTAQLFF.

Concerning this clone: A far larger clone is just one base off, so this is likely a read error. This rearrangement joins TRDV2 to TRDJ2; 8 bases are shared with TRDD3. From germline, CDR1 is GEAIGNYY and CDR2 EKD. The CDR3 is made up of 18 amino acids. The chain's CDR3 is CACDPLGDAPSETAHLFF. The CDR3 region has the DNA TGTGCCTGTGACCCCCTGGGGGACGCCCCATCGGAGACAGCACACCTCTTCTTT.

The chain combines TRDV2 with TRDJ2, with 11 nucleotides matching TRDD3. With V trimmed by 2 bases and J by 5 bases, 6 bases remained unmatched. Germline V gene lookup returns CDR1 GEAIGNYY and CDR2 EKD. CDR3 length equals 16 residues. The CDR3 is CACDRLGDIATAQLFF. The DNA for the CDR3 is TGTGCCTGTGACAGACTGGGGGATATCGCCACAGCACAACTCTTCTTT.

A note on this clone: This may be a read error: a much more frequent sequence differs by one nucleotide. The rearrangement joins TRDV2 to TRDJ3; 11 bases line up with TRDD3. Since TCRdb gives no J gene, matching the DNA to germline was used here to assign it. Germline assignment: CDR1 GEAIGNYY and CDR2 EKD. This CDR3 contains 18 residues. For the CDR3, the DNA is TGTGCCGGTGACGTACTGGGGGATAGGTCCTGGGACACCCGACAGATGTTTTTC. It is translated as CAGDVLGDRSWDTRQMFF.

This chain links TRDV2 with TRDJ3, with 12 bases aligning to TRDD3. TCRdb is silent on the J gene; assignment here came from matching the DNA to germline. The CDR3 consists of 21 residues. Trimming took 0 bases from V and 0 from J; bases not matched to a gene: 8. Germline assignment: CDR1 GEAIGNYY and CDR2 EKD. DNA of the CDR3: TGTGCCTGTGACACCGGGGACTGGGGGATACCGAGCTCCTGGGACACCCGACAGATGTTTTTC. Amino acids: CACDTGDWGIPSSWDTRQMFF.

This clone is judged large (0.1 to 1%). The V gene is TRDV2, the J gene TRDJ2; 11 bases line up with TRDD3. V was clipped by 3 bases and J by 0 bases; unmatched bases: 2. This CDR3 contains 16 residues. Germline values: CDR1 GEAIGNYY, CDR2 EKD. CDR3 sequence: CACDLLGDTLTAQLFF. In DNA form, the CDR3 reads TGTGCCTGTGACCTACTGGGGGATACTTTGACAGCACAACTCTTCTTT.

With respect to this clone: The protein TCRdb gives is from a much larger clone and does not agree with this DNA's translation at residue 3, likely a read error; the protein shown here comes from the DNA. J is TRDJ3 and V is TRDV2; 13 nucleotides agree with TRDD3. TCRdb records no J gene; here it was assigned by comparing the DNA to germline. CDR3 length: 19 amino acids. Germline CDR1 GEAIGNYY, CDR2 EKD. The CDR3: CAGDPVLGDTGWDTRQMFF. CDR3 in DNA: TGTGCCGGTGACCCCGTACTGGGGGATACGGGCTGGGACACCCGACAGATGTTTTTC.

By share, this clone ranks as large. The rearrangement links TRDV2 to TRDJ3; TRDD3 matches at 13 bases. J gave up 2 bases and V 0 bases, and 6 bases lay outside the gene matches. The CDR3 length is 20 residues. Looked up from germline, CDR1 is GEAIGNYY and CDR2 is EKD. CDR3 region: CACDTSYWGIRAWDTRQMFF. DNA for the CDR3: TGTGCCTGTGACACCTCGTACTGGGGGATACGAGCCTGGGACACCCGACAGATGTTTTTC.

Relative to its sample, this clone is large. The chain combines TRDV2 with TRDJ3, with 13 bases lining up with TRDD3. V shed 2 bases, J shed 5 bases, and the junction held 5 bases outside the gene matches. Germline V lookup: CDR1 GEAIGNYY, CDR2 EKD. The CDR3 sequence is 18 residues long. CDR3 DNA sequence: TGTGCCTGTGACATACTGGGGGATACGCACAGGGACACCCGACAGATGTTTTTC. This codes for CACDILGDTHRDTRQMFF.